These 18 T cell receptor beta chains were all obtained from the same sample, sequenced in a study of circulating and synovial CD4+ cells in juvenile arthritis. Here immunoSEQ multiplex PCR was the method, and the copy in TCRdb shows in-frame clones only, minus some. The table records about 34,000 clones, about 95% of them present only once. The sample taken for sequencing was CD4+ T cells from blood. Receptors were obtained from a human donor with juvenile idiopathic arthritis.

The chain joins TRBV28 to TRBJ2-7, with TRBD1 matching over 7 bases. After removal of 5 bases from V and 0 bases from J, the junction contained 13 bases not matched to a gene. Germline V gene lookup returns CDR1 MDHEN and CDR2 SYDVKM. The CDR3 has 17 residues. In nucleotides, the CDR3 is TGTGCCAGCAGTGAAAGGGACAGTACCTACCTCTCCTACGAGCAGTACTTC. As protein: CASSERDSTYLSYEQYF.

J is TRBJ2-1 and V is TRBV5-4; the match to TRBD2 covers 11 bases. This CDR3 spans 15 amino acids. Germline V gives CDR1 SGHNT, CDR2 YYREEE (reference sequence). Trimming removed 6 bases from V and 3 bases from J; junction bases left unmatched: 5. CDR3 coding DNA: TGTGCCAGCAAGTTGGGGACTAGCGGCTACAATGAGCAGTTCTTC. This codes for CASKLGTSGYNEQFF.

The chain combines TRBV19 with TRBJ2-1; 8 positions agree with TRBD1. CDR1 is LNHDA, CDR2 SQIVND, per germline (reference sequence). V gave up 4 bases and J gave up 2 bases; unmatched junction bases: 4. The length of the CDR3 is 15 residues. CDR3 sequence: CASSTRTGTYNEQFF. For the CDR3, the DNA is TGTGCCAGTAGTACCCGGACAGGGACCTACAATGAGCAGTTCTTC.

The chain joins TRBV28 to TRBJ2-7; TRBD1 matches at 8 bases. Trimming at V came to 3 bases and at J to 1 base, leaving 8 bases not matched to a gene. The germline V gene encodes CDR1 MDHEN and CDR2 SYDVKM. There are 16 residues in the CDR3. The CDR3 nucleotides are TGTGCCAGCAGTTTTTTCCGACAGGGGAGTTCCTACGAGCAGTACTTC. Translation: CASSFFRQGSSYEQYF.

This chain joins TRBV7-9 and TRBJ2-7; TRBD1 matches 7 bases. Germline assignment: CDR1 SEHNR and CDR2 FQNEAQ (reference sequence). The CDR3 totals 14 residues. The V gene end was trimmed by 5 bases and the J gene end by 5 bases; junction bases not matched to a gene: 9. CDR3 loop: CASSRETGSHEQYF. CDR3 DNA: TGTGCCAGCAGCAGAGAGACAGGGTCCCACGAGCAGTACTTC. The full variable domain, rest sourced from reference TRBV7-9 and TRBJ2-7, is DTGVSQNPRHKITKRGQNVTFRCDPISEHNRLYWYRQTLGQGPEFLTYFQNEAQLEKSRLLSDRFSAERPKGSFSTLEIQRTEQGDSAMYLCASSRETGSHEQYFGPGTRLTVT.

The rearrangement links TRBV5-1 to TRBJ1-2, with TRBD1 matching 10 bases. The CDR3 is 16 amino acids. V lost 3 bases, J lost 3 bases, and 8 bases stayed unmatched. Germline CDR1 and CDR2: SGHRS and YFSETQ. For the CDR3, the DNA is TGCGCCAGCAGCTGGGACAGGGGCAAAGGGGACTATGGCTACACCTTC. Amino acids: CASSWDRGKGDYGYTF.

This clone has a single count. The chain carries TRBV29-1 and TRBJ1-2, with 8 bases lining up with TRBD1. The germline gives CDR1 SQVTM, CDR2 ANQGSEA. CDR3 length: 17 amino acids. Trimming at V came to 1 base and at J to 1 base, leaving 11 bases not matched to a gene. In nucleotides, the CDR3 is TGCAGCGTTGAAGGCAAAGACAGGGGACGATTTAACTATGGCTACACCTTC. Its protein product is CSVEGKDRGRFNYGYTF.

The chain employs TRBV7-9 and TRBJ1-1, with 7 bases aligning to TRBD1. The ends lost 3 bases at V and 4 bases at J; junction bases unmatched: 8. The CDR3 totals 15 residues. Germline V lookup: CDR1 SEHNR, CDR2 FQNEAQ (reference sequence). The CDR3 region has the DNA TGTGCCAGCAGCTTGTCCGCGGCAGGGGGCACTGAAGCTTTCTTT. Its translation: CASSLSAAGGTEAFF.

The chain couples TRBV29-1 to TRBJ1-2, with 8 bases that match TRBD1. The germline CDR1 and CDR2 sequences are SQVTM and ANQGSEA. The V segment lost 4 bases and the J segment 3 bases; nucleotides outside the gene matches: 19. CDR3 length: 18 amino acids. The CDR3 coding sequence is TGCAGCGTTGTTCCGGGACGCCAGGGGGCCGATCCGGACTATGGCTACACCTTC. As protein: CSVVPGRQGADPDYGYTF.

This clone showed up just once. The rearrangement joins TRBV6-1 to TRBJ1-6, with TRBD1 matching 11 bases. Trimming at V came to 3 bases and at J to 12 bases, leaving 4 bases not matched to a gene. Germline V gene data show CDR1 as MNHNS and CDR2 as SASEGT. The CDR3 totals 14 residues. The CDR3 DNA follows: TGTGCCAGCAGTGACGGGACAGGGGGGAGACCCCTCCACTTT. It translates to CASSDGTGGRPLHF.

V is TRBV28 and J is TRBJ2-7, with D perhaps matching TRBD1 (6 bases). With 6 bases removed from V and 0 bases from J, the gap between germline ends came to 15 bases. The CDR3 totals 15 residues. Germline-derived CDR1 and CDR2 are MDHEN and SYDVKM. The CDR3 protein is CASRSREGGSYEQYF. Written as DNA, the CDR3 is TGTGCCAGCAGGTCGAGGGAAGGGGGCTCCTACGAGCAGTACTTC.

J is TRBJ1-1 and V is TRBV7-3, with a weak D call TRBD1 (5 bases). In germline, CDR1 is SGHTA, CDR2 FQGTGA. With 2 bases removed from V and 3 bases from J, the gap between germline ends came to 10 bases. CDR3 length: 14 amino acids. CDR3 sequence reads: CASSLSTDHTEAFF. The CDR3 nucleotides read TGTGCCAGCAGCTTATCGACAGACCACACTGAAGCTTTCTTT.

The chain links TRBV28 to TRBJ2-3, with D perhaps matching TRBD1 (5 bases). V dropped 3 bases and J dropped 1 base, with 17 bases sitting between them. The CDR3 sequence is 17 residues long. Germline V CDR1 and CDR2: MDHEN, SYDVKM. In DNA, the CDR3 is TGTGCCAGCAGTTTCTACACAAAAGACAGAGGCACAGATACGCAGTATTTT. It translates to CASSFYTKDRGTDTQYF.

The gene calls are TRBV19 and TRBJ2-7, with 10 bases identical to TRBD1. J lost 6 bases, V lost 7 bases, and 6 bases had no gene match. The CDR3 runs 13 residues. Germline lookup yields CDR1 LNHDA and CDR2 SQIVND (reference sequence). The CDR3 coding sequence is TGTGCCAGTACTCCGACAGGGGGCGCCGAGCAGTACTTC. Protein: CASTPTGGAEQYF.

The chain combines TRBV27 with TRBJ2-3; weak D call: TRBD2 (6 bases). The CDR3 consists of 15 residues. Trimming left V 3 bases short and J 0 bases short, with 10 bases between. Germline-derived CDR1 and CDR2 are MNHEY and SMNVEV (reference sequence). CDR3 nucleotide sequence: TGTGCCAGCAGTTTGAGGGCGGGGAGCACAGATACGCAGTATTTT. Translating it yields CASSLRAGSTDTQYF.

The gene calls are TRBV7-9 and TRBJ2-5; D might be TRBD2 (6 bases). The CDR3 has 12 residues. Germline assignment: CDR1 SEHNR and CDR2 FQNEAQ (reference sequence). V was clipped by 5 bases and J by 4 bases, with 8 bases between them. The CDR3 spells CASSTGVETQYF. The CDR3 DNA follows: TGTGCCAGCAGCACGGGGGTAGAGACCCAGTACTTC.

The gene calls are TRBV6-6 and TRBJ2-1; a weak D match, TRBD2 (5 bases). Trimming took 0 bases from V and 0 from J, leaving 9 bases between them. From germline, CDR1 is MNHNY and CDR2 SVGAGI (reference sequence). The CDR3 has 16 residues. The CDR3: CASSYSRVSSYNEQFF. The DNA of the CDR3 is TGTGCCAGCAGTTACTCGCGGGTGAGCTCCTACAATGAGCAGTTCTTC.

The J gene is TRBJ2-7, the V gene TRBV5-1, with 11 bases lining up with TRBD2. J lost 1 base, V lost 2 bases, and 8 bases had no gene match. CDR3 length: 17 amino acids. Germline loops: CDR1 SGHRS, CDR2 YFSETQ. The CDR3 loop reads CASSLALTSGSSYEQYF. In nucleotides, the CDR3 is TGCGCCAGCAGCTTAGCGCTAACTAGCGGGAGTTCCTACGAGCAGTACTTC.